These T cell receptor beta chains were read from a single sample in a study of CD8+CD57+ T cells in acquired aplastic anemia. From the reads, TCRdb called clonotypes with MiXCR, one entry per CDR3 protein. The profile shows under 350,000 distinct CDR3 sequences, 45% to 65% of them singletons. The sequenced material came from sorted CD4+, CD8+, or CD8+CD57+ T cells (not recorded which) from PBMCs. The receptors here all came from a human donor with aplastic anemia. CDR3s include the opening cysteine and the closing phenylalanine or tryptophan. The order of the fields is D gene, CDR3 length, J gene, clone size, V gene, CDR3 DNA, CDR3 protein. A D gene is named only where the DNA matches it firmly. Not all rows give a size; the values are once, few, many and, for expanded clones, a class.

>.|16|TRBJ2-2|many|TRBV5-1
TGCGCCAGCAGCTTCCAATCCCGGTCGAATACCGGGGAGCTGTTTTTT
CASSFQSRSNTGELFF
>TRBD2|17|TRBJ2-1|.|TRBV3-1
TGTGCCAGCAGCCAAAGGCAATTCATTGGGCGGGAGGGTGAGCAGTTCTTC
CASSQRQFIGREGEQFF
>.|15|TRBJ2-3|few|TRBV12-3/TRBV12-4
TGTGCCAGCCACGGCAGGAACGGAGGCACAGATACGCAGTATTTT
CASHGRNGGTDTQYF
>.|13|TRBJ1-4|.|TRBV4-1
TGCGCCAGCAGCCAAGTGGTAGGTGAAAAACTGTTTTTT
CASSQVVGEKLFF
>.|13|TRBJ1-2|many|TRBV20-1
TGCAGTGCTAGTCTGGGGACCATCTATGGCTACACCTTC
CSASLGTIYGYTF
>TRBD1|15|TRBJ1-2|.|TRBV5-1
TGCGCCAGGAGCCCGGAACCCGGGACAGGGGGCGGCTACACCTTC
CARSPEPGTGGGYTF
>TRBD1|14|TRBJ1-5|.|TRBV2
TGTGCCAGCCAGGACAGGGGACCCAATCAGCCCCAGCATTTT
CASQDRGPNQPQHF
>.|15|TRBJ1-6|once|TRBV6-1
TGTGCCAGCAGTGAAGATCGGGGGCTTTATTCACCCCTCCACTTT
CASSEDRGLYSPLHF
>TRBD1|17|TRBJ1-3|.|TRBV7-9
TGTGCCAGCAGCCGACGACAGGGGCACTACTCTGGAAACACCATATATTTT
CASSRRQGHYSGNTIYF
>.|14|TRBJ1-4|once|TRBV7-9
TGTGCCAGCAGGGGTAATCTGGACCTTGAAAAACTGTTTTTT
CASRGNLDLEKLFF
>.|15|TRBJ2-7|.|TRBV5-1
TGCGCCAGCAGCTTGGAAGGCGGGACCACTTCGGAGCAGTACTTC
CASSLEGGTTSEQYF
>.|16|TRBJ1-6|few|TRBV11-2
TGTGCCAGCAGCTTAAGGGACACGGTGGGGAGATCACCCCTCCACTTT
CASSLRDTVGRSPLHF
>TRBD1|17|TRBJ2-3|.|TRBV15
TGTGCCACCAGCTCCTATCCCAGGACAGGGGCTGGAGATACGCAGTATTTT
CATSSYPRTGAGDTQYF
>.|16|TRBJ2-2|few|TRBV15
TGTGCCACCAGCACGTGGGGCCATGTTAACACCGGGGAGCTGTTTTTT
CATSTWGHVNTGELFF
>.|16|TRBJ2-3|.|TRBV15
TGTGCCACCAGCAGAGGCCTAGGCACTAGCACAGATACGCAGTATTTT
CATSRGLGTSTDTQYF
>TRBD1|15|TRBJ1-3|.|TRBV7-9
TGTGCCAGCAGCCCAGGGACAGCCTCTAGAAACACCATATATTTT
CASSPGTASRNTIYF
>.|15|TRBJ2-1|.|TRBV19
TGTGCCAGTAGTGAAGGCCTCCACTCCTACAATGAGCAGTTCTTC
CASSEGLHSYNEQFF
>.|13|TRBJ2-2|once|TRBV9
TGTGCCAGCAGCCTCGGTTTGACCGGGGAGCTGTTTTTT
CASSLGLTGELFF
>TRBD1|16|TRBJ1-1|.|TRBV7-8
TGTGCCAGCAGCAACTATGACAGGGTGTATGACACTGAAGCTTTCTTT
CASSNYDRVYDTEAFF
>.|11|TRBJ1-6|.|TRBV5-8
TGTGCCAGCAGGAATCCTTCACCCCTCCACTTT
CASRNPSPLHF